What follows are 11 T cell receptor beta chains derived from one specimen sequenced in a study of CD8+CD57+ T cells in acquired aplastic anemia. Genomic DNA templated the TCR beta VDJ and CDR3 profiling. One entry per CDR3 protein results from TCRdb running MiXCR on the reads. The sample has roughly 180,000 distinct CDR3 sequences; around 65% are singletons. Sequencing input: sorted CD4+, CD8+, or CD8+CD57+ T cells (not recorded which) from PBMCs. These receptor sequences come from a human donor with severe aplastic anemia or a healthy control (not recorded which).

As concerns this clonotype: A read error may explain this, as a much larger clone is one base away. The chain couples TRBV5-1 to TRBJ1-1, with D hard to call. This CDR3 is 13 amino acids long. Germline V gene lookup returns CDR1 SGHRS and CDR2 YFSETQ. The CDR3 region has the DNA TGCGCCGGCAGATGGGTGAGGGCCACTGAAGCTTTCTTT. Translating gives CAGRWVRATEAFF.

This chain connects TRBV9 to TRBJ1-3; unclear D gene. V gave up 0 bases and J gave up 2 bases, with 18 bases separating them. CDR1 is SGDLS, CDR2 YYNGEE, per germline. The CDR3 has 18 residues. CDR3 DNA: TGTGCCAGCAGCGTAGGCCCCATTCAGACAAACACTGGAAACACCATATATTTT. Translating it yields CASSVGPIQTNTGNTIYF. Full variable domain (rest looked up from reference TRBV9 and TRBJ1-3): DSGVTQTPKHLITATGQRVTLRCSPRSGDLSVYWYQQSLDQGLQFLIQYYNGEERAKGNILERFSAQQFPDLHSELNLSSLELGDSALYFCASSVGPIQTNTGNTIYFGEGSWLTVV.

This clonotype came up once. The J gene is TRBJ2-5, the V gene TRBV29-1; possible D gene TRBD2, 5 bases. Germline loops: CDR1 SQVTM, CDR2 ANQGSEA. V was trimmed by 6 bases and J by 0 bases, leaving 11 bases between them. The CDR3 loop spans 13 amino acids. The CDR3 here is CSVTDGDQETQYF. For the CDR3, the DNA is TGCAGCGTAACGGACGGGGACCAAGAGACCCAGTACTTC. The entire variable domain, with the rest obtained from reference TRBV29-1 and TRBJ2-5, is as follows: SAVISQKPSRDICQRGTSLTIQCQVDSQVTMMFWYRQQPGQSLTLIATANQGSEATYESGFVIDKFPISRPNLTFSTLTVSNMSPEDSSIYLCSVTDGDQETQYFGPGTRLLVL.

This clonotype has at least ten counts. This sequence joins TRBV4-2 and TRBJ2-7; unclear D gene. The CDR3 is 15 amino acids. Per the germline V gene, CDR1 is LGHNA and CDR2 is YNFKEQ. Trimming took off 0 bases at V and 3 bases at J, with 12 bases between the two ends. DNA for the CDR3: TGTGCCAGCAGCCAAGAACAGACACACCTCTACGAGCAGTACTTC. It is translated as CASSQEQTHLYEQYF.

This chain links TRBV5-1 with TRBJ2-7, with 8 nucleotides matching TRBD1. This CDR3 is built from 15 residues. Germline-derived CDR1 and CDR2 are SGHRS and YFSETQ. Unmatched junction bases numbered 2, after V lost 0 bases and J lost 0 bases. CDR3 sequence reads: CASSLDGQGSYEQYF. The DNA of the CDR3 is TGCGCCAGCAGCTTGGACGGACAGGGCTCCTACGAGCAGTACTTC.

As to this clonotype: The CDR3 end shows no conserved phenylalanine or tryptophan, and so a read error is likely. The DNA is left out, because the CDR3 cannot be placed on it with certainty; the CDR3 is given as TCRdb lists it. The rearrangement links TRBV20-1 to TRBJ1-2; the table's D call of TRBD1 was not tested on the DNA. Germline V gene lookup returns CDR1 DFQATT and CDR2 SNEGSKA (reference sequence). The CDR3 region is 9 residues in length, termini included. CDR3 protein: CSAEGQDSY.

The chain carries TRBV2 and TRBJ2-2, with TRBD2 matching 9 bases. The length of the CDR3 is 17 residues. V shed 6 bases, J shed 0 bases, and the junction held 8 bases outside the gene matches. Germline V lookup: CDR1 SNHLY, CDR2 FYNNEI. CDR3 sequence (DNA): TGTGCCAGCAGAGAACTTCTAGCGGGGTCGAACACCGGGGAGCTGTTTTTT. This translates into CASRELLAGSNTGELFF.

The gene calls are TRBV5-1 and TRBJ1-5; a weak D match, TRBD1 (5 bases). Trimming removed 4 bases from V and 5 bases from J, with 10 bases in between. CDR1 and CDR2 (germline): SGHRS, YFSETQ. The CDR3 consists of 13 residues. The CDR3: CASSAGPDQPQHF. The CDR3 coding sequence is TGCGCCAGCAGCGCGGGACCGGATCAGCCCCAGCATTTT.

This chain connects TRBV7-3 to TRBJ2-1; 7 bases agree with TRBD2. Germline CDR1 reads SGHTA; CDR2 reads FQGTGA. Germline trimming cut 4 bases from V and 6 bases from J; bases unmatched to any gene: 9. The CDR3 contains 15 residues. The CDR3 bases are TGTGCCAGCAGCTCTAGTCCGGGAGGAGTCAATGAGCAGTTCTTC. Translating gives CASSSSPGGVNEQFF.

The rearrangement joins TRBV29-1 to TRBJ2-7, with TRBD1 matching over 10 bases. The CDR3 runs 12 residues. V shed 8 bases, J shed 3 bases, and the junction held 4 bases outside the gene matches. Germline V gives CDR1 SQVTM, CDR2 ANQGSEA. In DNA form, the CDR3 reads TGCAGCTCCGACAGGGGGCTCTACGAGCAGTACTTC. This codes for CSSDRGLYEQYF.

Many counts were recorded for this clonotype. The rearrangement links TRBV6-1 to TRBJ1-4; D perhaps matches TRBD1 (6 bases). CDR1 is MNHNS, CDR2 SASEGT, per germline. V was trimmed by 1 base and J by 2 bases, leaving 8 bases between them. This CDR3 is 15 amino acids long. The CDR3 is CASSEVQGTNEKLFF. The CDR3 nucleotides are TGTGCCAGCAGTGAAGTTCAGGGGACTAATGAAAAACTGTTTTTT.